This entry lists 10 T cell receptor beta chains sequenced from one sample in a study of blood T cell repertoires in COVID-19. Method: immunoSEQ multiplex PCR; TCRdb's copy keeps in-frame clones and lacks some. The sample gives under 200,000 clones, about 82% of which show up once; 5.6% is in the top ten. Sequencing was performed on PBMCs or T cells enriched from blood (not recorded which). These receptors were obtained from a man aged 35 to 55 with acute COVID-19.

V gene TRBV4-1 combines with J gene TRBJ1-1; D is uncertain. Germline CDR1 and CDR2: MGHRA and YSYEKL. The CDR3 runs to 14 residues. V was cut by 3 bases and J by 4 bases, with 12 bases left in between. The CDR3 reads CASSQGGRATEAFF. Written as DNA, the CDR3 is TGCGCCAGCAGCCAGGGTGGGCGCGCCACTGAAGCTTTCTTT.

This clone has a single count. This chain links TRBV19 with TRBJ1-5; 7 bases agree with TRBD1. The V segment lost 5 bases and the J segment 6 bases; nucleotides outside the gene matches: 10. The CDR3 contains 15 residues. CDR1 and CDR2 from the germline V gene are LNHDA and SQIVND (reference sequence). The CDR3 protein is CASSVYRGKVQPQHF. The DNA of the CDR3 is TGTGCCAGTAGTGTCTACAGGGGAAAGGTTCAGCCCCAGCATTTT.

The chain uses TRBV11-3 and TRBJ2-3; 9 bases agree with TRBD1. V was clipped by 5 bases and J by 4 bases; unmatched bases: 10. Germline CDR1 SGHNT, CDR2 YENEEA. The CDR3 length is 16 residues. CDR3 loop: CASSTADRGMSDTQYF. In DNA form, the CDR3 reads TGTGCCAGCAGCACCGCGGACAGGGGAATGTCAGATACGCAGTATTTT.

This clone was observed a single time. This chain's CDR3 is CASSGTSGNTGELFF. The CDR3, as DNA: TGTGCCAGCAGCGGGACTAGCGGGAACACCGGGGAGCTGTTTTTT. The genes are TRBV9 and TRBJ2-2; 10 bases match TRBD2. After removal of 3 bases from V and 1 base from J, the junction contained 0 bases not matched to a gene. From germline, CDR1 is SGDLS and CDR2 YYNGEE. This CDR3 has 15 amino acids.

V is TRBV19 and J is TRBJ2-1; TRBD2 aligns across 9 bases. The CDR3 has 15 amino acids. J lost 3 bases, V lost 5 bases, and 5 bases had no gene match. Per the germline V gene, CDR1 is LNHDA and CDR2 is SQIVND (reference sequence). The CDR3 DNA reads as TGTGCCAGTAGTCGGGGACTAGCCCACTACAATGAGCAGTTCTTC. This gives the protein CASSRGLAHYNEQFF.

The chain employs TRBV30 and TRBJ2-5; 9 nucleotides agree with TRBD2. CDR1 is GTSNPN, CDR2 SVGIG, per germline (reference sequence). The CDR3 covers 15 residues. The V segment lost 0 bases and the J segment 2 bases; nucleotides outside the gene matches: 4. The CDR3 region has the DNA TGTGCCTGGAGTGTCGCGGGAGGGCGACAAGAGACCCAGTACTTC. Amino acids: CAWSVAGGRQETQYF.

The rearrangement joins TRBV2 to TRBJ1-6; TRBD1 aligns across 8 bases. CDR1 and CDR2 (germline): SNHLY, FYNNEI. The CDR3 runs 14 residues. Trimming cost V 5 bases and J 7 bases; bases outside gene matches: 4. The CDR3 is CASSQTGANSPLHF. The CDR3 coding sequence is TGTGCCAGCAGTCAGACAGGGGCAAATTCACCCCTCCACTTT.

The sample holds one count of this clone. This sequence joins TRBV19 and TRBJ2-2; 11 bases match TRBD1. The V gene end was trimmed by 6 bases and the J gene end by 7 bases; junction bases not matched to a gene: 10. CDR3 size: 16 residues. Germline CDR1 is LNHDA and CDR2 is SQIVND (reference sequence). CDR3 DNA: TGTGCCAGTAGCCCCGGCTGGACAGGGGGCATCGGGGAGCTGTTTTTT. It is translated as CASSPGWTGGIGELFF.

The chain carries TRBV28 and TRBJ2-4; 10 positions agree with TRBD1. CDR3 size: 15 residues. V dropped 5 bases and J dropped 3; count of bases not matched to a gene: 4. The germline V gene has CDR1 MDHEN and CDR2 SYDVKM. CDR3 in DNA: TGTGCCAGCAGTGGACAGGGGGTGGGCAAAAACATTCAGTACTTC. Protein: CASSGQGVGKNIQYF.

This chain joins TRBV5-1 and TRBJ2-7; 11 bases match TRBD1. Germline-derived CDR1 and CDR2 are SGHRS and YFSETQ. This CDR3 contains 14 residues. V dropped 2 bases and J dropped 3; count of bases not matched to a gene: 1. As DNA, the CDR3 is TGCGCCAGCAGCTTCGGGACAGGGGGCTACGAGCAGTACTTC. Its protein is CASSFGTGGYEQYF. The full variable domain, with the rest looked up from reference TRBV5-1 and TRBJ2-7, is KAGVTQTPRYLIKTRGQQVTLSCSPISGHRSVSWYQQTPGQGLQFLFEYFSETQRNKGNFPGRFSGRQFSNSRSEMNVSTLELGDSALYLCASSFGTGGYEQYFGPGTRLTVT.